The 16 T cell receptor beta chains presented below share a single source sample, sequenced in a study of blood T cell repertoires in COVID-19. Profiling relied on immunoSEQ multiplex PCR, and the TCRdb table lists in-frame clones only, not all of them. The profile shows 350,000 to 450,000 clones, 65% to 90% of them singletons. The sequenced sample consisted of peripheral blood. All receptors come from a woman aged 55-69 years with COVID-19, enrolled during active disease.

The chain is built from TRBV6-6 and TRBJ2-1; 8 bases are a match to TRBD2. V was pared by 5 bases and J by 7 bases, with 10 bases of the junction left unmatched. The V gene's germline CDR1 is MNHNY and CDR2 SVGAGI (reference sequence). The CDR3 covers 15 residues. This CDR3 is CASSPSISGANEQFF. The CDR3 DNA reads as TGTGCCAGCAGTCCGTCCATTAGCGGGGCTAATGAGCAGTTCTTC.

The V call is TRBV9, the J call TRBJ2-2; D unclear. Germline V CDR1 and CDR2: SGDLS, YYNGEE. The V and J ends lost 3 bases and 2 bases respectively, with 5 bases between them. CDR3 size: 13 residues. The CDR3 bases are TGTGCCAGCAGCGCCACAAACACCGGGGAGCTGTTTTTT. This translates into CASSATNTGELFF.

The V call is TRBV6-4, the J call TRBJ2-7, with 10 positions matching TRBD1. Germline lookup yields CDR1 MRHNA and CDR2 SNTAGT. The junction had 10 bases not matched to a gene; V was cut back by 2 bases and J by 0 bases. The length of the CDR3 is 18 residues. CDR3 amino acids: CASSDRTPGQGYSYEQYF. The CDR3 DNA is TGTGCCAGCAGTGACCGAACTCCGGGACAGGGGTACTCCTACGAGCAGTACTTC.

The chain links TRBV18 to TRBJ1-1; the match to TRBD1 covers 8 bases. J lost 8 bases, V lost 3 bases, and 2 bases had no gene match. CDR1 and CDR2 from the germline V gene are KGHSH and LQKENI. This CDR3 is built from 12 residues. The DNA for the CDR3 is TGTGCCAGCTCACCGGACAGGGAAGAAGCTTTCTTT. Translated: CASSPDREEAFF.

The V call is TRBV5-1, the J call TRBJ1-2; 7 nucleotides agree with TRBD1. The J segment lost 2 bases and the V segment lost 0 bases, leaving 4 bases of the junction unmatched. Germline V gives CDR1 SGHRS, CDR2 YFSETQ. This CDR3 spans 15 amino acids. For the CDR3, the DNA is TGCGCCAGCAGCTTGGGTCCAGGGGGGAACTATGGCTACACCTTC. As protein: CASSLGPGGNYGYTF. The full variable domain, rest sourced from reference TRBV5-1 and TRBJ1-2, is KAGVTQTPRYLIKTRGQQVTLSCSPISGHRSVSWYQQTPGQGLQFLFEYFSETQRNKGNFPGRFSGRQFSNSRSEMNVSTLELGDSALYLCASSLGPGGNYGYTFGSGTRLTVV.

The genes are TRBV6-5 and TRBJ2-7, with TRBD2 identical over 12 bases. Unmatched junction bases numbered 4, after V lost 6 bases and J lost 4 bases. CDR1 and CDR2 from the germline V gene are MNHEY and SVGAGI. The CDR3 is 14 amino acids. The CDR3 bases are TGTGCCAGCAGGGGACTAGCGGGTGTTTACGAGCAGTACTTC. Translated, it gives CASRGLAGVYEQYF.

This clone was seen just once. This rearrangement joins TRBV4-1 to TRBJ2-3; TRBD1 matches at 11 bases. This CDR3 contains 16 residues. Germline V CDR1 and CDR2: MGHRA, YSYEKL. After removal of 0 bases from V and 4 bases from J, the junction contained 3 bases not matched to a gene. For the CDR3, the DNA is TGCGCCAGCAGCCAAGACGGGACAGGGGGACCAGATACGCAGTATTTT. This codes for CASSQDGTGGPDTQYF.

The chain has TRBV5-1 and TRBJ2-1, with 11 bases fitting TRBD1. The V gene's germline CDR1 is SGHRS and CDR2 YFSETQ. The CDR3 has 15 residues. V was clipped by 4 bases and J by 2 bases; unmatched bases: 2. In DNA form, the CDR3 reads TGCGCCAGCAGCAAGGGACAGGGGGCCTACAATGAGCAGTTCTTC. This translates into CASSKGQGAYNEQFF.

J is TRBJ2-2 and V is TRBV4-2, with TRBD2 matching over 7 bases. The junction had 19 bases not matched to a gene; V was cut back by 6 bases and J by 9 bases. Looked up from germline, CDR1 is LGHNA and CDR2 is YNFKEQ. The CDR3 length is 17 residues. The CDR3 loop reads CASRNLQPGGRTRELFF. The CDR3, as DNA: TGTGCCAGCAGAAACCTCCAGCCGGGGGGACGGACCCGGGAGCTGTTTTTT.

This clone is a singleton in its sample. The rearrangement uses TRBV2 and TRBJ1-6; D is undetermined. Per the germline V gene, CDR1 is SNHLY and CDR2 is FYNNEI. The CDR3 consists of 16 residues. V shed 6 bases and J shed 7 bases, with 19 bases lying between them. CDR3: CASRTGRLKTNSPLHF. The CDR3 DNA reads TGTGCCAGCAGAACCGGGAGGCTCAAGACAAATTCACCCCTCCACTTT. Full variable domain (outside the CDR3, taken from reference TRBV2 and TRBJ1-6): EPEVTQTPSHQVTQMGQEVILRCVPISNHLYFYWYRQILGQKVEFLVSFYNNEISEKSEIFDDQFSVERPDGSNFTLKIRSTKLEDSAMYFCASRTGRLKTNSPLHFGNGTRLTVT.

As for this clone: At the DNA level, this CDR3 is encoded by other sequences in the same sample as well. V and J are TRBV5-1 and TRBJ2-3; TRBD2 matches at 10 bases. The V and J ends lost 0 bases and 2 bases, in that order; junction bases with no gene match: 3. Per the germline V gene, CDR1 is SGHRS and CDR2 is YFSETQ. The CDR3 totals 16 residues. This chain's CDR3 is CASSLGTSGLTDTQYF. The CDR3 nucleotides are TGCGCCAGCAGCTTGGGGACTAGCGGCCTCACAGATACGCAGTATTTT.

V usage is TRBV2 and J usage is TRBJ1-4, with TRBD1 as a possible D gene (6 bases). The germline CDR1 and CDR2 sequences are SNHLY and FYNNEI. With 5 bases removed from V and 8 bases from J, the gap between germline ends came to 9 bases. The CDR3 loop spans 12 amino acids. The CDR3 bases are TGTGCCAGCAGTAGGACAGAGGAAAAACTGTTTTTT. Protein sequence: CASSRTEEKLFF.

The V call is TRBV27, the J call TRBJ2-1; no definite D call. Trimming stripped 6 bases from V and 10 bases from J, with 16 bases between. Germline CDR1 and CDR2: MNHEY and SMNVEV (reference sequence). This CDR3 is 13 amino acids long. The DNA for the CDR3 is TGTGCCAGCAGCCTGGCCGTGAGGCGGGAGCAGTTCTTC. This encodes CASSLAVRREQFF.

This clone was detected only once. This chain uses TRBV9 with TRBJ1-4; possible D gene TRBD1, 5 bases. Germline assignment: CDR1 SGDLS and CDR2 YYNGEE. Trimming pared 0 bases from V and 0 bases from J, leaving 9 bases between. CDR3 size: 16 residues. The CDR3 loop is CASSVAQGATNEKLFF. In nucleotides, the CDR3 is TGTGCCAGCAGCGTAGCTCAAGGGGCAACTAATGAAAAACTGTTTTTT.

J is TRBJ2-5 and V is TRBV5-1; 9 bases line up with TRBD2. Per germline, CDR1 SGHRS and CDR2 YFSETQ. The CDR3 runs 19 residues. Trimming took 4 bases from V and 0 from J; bases not matched to a gene: 16. In nucleotides, the CDR3 is TGCGCCAGCAGCCTGGGTGCTAATGTAGCGGGGGCCGACCAAGAGACCCAGTACTTC. It codes for CASSLGANVAGADQETQYF. The full variable domain, rest sourced from reference TRBV5-1 and TRBJ2-5, is KAGVTQTPRYLIKTRGQQVTLSCSPISGHRSVSWYQQTPGQGLQFLFEYFSETQRNKGNFPGRFSGRQFSNSRSEMNVSTLELGDSALYLCASSLGANVAGADQETQYFGPGTRLLVL.

The gene calls are TRBV4-2 and TRBJ2-3; TRBD2 matches 14 bases. This CDR3 is 18 amino acids long. V lost 1 base, J lost 4 bases, and 7 bases stayed unmatched. Germline CDR1 is LGHNA and CDR2 is YNFKEQ. The CDR3 spells CASSQVGLAGGIADTQYF. For the CDR3, the DNA is TGTGCCAGCAGCCAAGTTGGACTAGCGGGGGGCATCGCAGATACGCAGTATTTT.